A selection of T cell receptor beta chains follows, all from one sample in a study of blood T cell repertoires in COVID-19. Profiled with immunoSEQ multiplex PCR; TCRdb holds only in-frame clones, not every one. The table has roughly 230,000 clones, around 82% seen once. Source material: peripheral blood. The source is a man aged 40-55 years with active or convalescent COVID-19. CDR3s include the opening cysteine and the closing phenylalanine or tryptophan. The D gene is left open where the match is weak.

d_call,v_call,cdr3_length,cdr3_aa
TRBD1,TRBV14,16,CASSQVGQGNDYGYTF
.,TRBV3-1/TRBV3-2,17,CASKSMASGYSTDTQYF
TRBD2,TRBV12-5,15,CASGLRSLAGAEQFF
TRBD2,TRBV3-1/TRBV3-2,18,CASSQVGLAGRSSYEQYF
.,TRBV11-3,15,CASSPQGNYAYEQYF
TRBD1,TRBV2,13,CAGGQGVVTEAFF
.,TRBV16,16,CASSQPLAERANEQFF
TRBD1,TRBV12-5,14,CASGPSGGRYGYTF
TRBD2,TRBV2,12,CASGGEGGEQFF
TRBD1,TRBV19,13,CASKRQGAGEQYF
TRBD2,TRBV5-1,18,CASSFGTSGRGNTGELFF
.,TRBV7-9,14,CASSHRGKNTEAFF
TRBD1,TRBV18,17,CASSPSPTRQGRNEQFF
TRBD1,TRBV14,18,CASSQNRGGSRSYNEQFF
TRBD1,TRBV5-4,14,CASRVQGYDSPLHF
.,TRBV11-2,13,CASSRTNTAFPFF
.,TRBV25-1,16,CASSDRLGPATYEQYF
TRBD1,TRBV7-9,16,CASSYMTGENAGELFF
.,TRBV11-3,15,CASSLDWANTGELFF
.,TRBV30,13,CAWQGATFYGYTF
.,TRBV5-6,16,CASSLAGRVSVTEAFF
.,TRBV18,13,CASSLPVAYEQYF
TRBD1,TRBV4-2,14,CASSQGDREETQYF
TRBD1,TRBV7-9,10,CAGGQEKLFF
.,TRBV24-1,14,CATSDPGQNYGYTF
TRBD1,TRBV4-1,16,CASSQDGGQGGYEQYF
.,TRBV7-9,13,CADAGASTDTQYF
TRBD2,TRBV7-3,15,CASSPGGRASEEQFF
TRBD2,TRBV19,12,CASSPQGLGQYF
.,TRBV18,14,CASSPTIPNTEAFF
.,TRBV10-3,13,CAISGGQQETQYF
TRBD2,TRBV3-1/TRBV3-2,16,CASSQPWTSGRDTQYF
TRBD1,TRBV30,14,CAWTGTGVPGELFF
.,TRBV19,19,CASSFSGLDSRISTDTQYF
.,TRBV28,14,CASNPQGAKNIQYF
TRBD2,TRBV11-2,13,CASSSGLARGQYF
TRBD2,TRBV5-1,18,CASSQGLALGLSYNEQFF